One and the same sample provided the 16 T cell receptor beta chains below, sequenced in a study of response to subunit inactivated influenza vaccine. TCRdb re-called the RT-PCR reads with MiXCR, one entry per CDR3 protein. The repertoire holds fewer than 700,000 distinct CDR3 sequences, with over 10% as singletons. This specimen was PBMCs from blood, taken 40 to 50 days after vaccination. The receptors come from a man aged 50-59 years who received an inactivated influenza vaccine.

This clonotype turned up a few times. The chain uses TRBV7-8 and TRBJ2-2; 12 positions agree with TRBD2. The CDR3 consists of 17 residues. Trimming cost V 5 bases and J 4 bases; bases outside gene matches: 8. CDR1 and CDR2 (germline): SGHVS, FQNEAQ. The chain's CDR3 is CASSPLAGGQLTGELFF. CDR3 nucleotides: TGTGCCAGCAGCCCCCTAGCGGGGGGGCAGCTCACCGGGGAGCTGTTTTTT.

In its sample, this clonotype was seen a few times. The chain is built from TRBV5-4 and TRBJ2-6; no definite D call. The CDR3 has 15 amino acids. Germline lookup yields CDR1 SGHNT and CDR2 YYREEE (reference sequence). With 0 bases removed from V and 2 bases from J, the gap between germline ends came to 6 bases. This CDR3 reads CASSLEWAGANVLTF. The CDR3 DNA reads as TGTGCCAGCAGCTTGGAGTGGGCTGGGGCCAACGTCCTGACTTTC.

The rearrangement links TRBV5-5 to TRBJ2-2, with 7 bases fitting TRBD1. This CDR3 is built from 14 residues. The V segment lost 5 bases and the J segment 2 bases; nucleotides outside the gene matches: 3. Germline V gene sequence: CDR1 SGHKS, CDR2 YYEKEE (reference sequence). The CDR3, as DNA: TGTGCCAGCAGATGGGACAGAAACACCGGGGAGCTGTTTTTT. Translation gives CASRWDRNTGELFF.

The CDR3 DNA is TGTGCCAGCAGCTCCCGAGAGGGTAGCGGGGATCAGCCCCAGCATTTT. Its translation: CASSSREGSGDQPQHF. This chain joins TRBV13 and TRBJ1-5; D unclear. This CDR3 has 16 residues. Between the trimmed V and J ends, which lost 4 bases and 5 bases, there was a span of 18 bases. Looked up from germline, CDR1 is PRHDT and CDR2 is FYEKMQ (reference sequence). The entire variable domain, with the rest obtained from reference TRBV13 and TRBJ1-5, is as follows: AAGVIQSPRHLIKEKRETATLKCYPIPRHDTVYWYQQGPGQDPQFLISFYEKMQSDKGSIPDRFSAQQFSDYHSELNMSSLELGDSALYFCASSSREGSGDQPQHFGDGTRLSIL.

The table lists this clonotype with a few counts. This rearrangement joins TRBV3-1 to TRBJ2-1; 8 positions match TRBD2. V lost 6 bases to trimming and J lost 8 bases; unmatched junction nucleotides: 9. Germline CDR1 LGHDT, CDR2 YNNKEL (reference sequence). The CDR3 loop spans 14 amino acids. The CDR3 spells CASRAGDKGYEQFF. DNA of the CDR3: TGTGCCAGCAGAGCGGGAGATAAGGGCTATGAGCAGTTCTTC.

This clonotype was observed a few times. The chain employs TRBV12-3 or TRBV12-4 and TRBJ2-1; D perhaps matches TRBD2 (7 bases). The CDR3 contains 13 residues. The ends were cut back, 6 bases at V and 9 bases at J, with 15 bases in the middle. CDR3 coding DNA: TGTGCCAGCAGCCGAAAGGGGGGGTTTGAGCAGTTCTTC. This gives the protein CASSRKGGFEQFF.

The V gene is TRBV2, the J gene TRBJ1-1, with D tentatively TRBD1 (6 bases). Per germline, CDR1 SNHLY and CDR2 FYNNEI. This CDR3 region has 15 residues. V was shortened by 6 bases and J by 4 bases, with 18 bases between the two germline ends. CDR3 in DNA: TGTGCCAGCAGCCTAAACAGGGCACGGCCCACTGAAGCTTTCTTT. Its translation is CASSLNRARPTEAFF.

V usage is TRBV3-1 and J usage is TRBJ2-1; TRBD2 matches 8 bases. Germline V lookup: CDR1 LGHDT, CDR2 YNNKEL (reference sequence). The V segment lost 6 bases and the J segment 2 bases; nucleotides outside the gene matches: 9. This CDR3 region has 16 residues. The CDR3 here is CASSHPGRGAYNEQFF. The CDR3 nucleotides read TGTGCCAGCAGTCATCCCGGGCGGGGGGCCTACAATGAGCAGTTCTTC.

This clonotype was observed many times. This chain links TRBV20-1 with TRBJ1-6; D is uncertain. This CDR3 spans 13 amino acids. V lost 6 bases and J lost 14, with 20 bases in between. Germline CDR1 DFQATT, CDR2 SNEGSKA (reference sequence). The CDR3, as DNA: TGCAGTGCGCTAAGTATGGCAGCTCAATCCCTCCACTTT. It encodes CSALSMAAQSLHF.

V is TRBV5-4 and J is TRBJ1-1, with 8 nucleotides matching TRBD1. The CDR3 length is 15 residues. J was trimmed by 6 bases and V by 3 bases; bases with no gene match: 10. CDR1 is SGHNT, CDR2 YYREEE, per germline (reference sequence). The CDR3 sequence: CASSSQTGETAEAFF. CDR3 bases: TGTGCCAGCAGCTCACAGACAGGGGAGACGGCTGAAGCTTTCTTT.

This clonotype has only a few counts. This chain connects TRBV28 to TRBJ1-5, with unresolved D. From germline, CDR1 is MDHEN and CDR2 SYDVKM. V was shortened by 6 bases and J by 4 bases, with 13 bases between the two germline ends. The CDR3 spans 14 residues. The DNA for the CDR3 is TGTGCCAGCAGCCCTTTCGTTGCGAATCAGCCCCAGCATTTT. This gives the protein CASSPFVANQPQHF.

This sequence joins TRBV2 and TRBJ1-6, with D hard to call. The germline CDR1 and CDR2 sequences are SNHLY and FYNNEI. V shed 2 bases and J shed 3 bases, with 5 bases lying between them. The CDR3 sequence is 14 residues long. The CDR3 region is CASSETNYNSPLHF. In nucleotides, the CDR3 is TGTGCCAGCAGTGAAACCAACTATAATTCACCCCTCCACTTT. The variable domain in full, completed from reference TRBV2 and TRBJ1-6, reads EPEVTQTPSHQVTQMGQEVILRCVPISNHLYFYWYRQILGQKVEFLVSFYNNEISEKSEIFDDQFSVERPDGSNFTLKIRSTKLEDSAMYFCASSETNYNSPLHFGNGTRLTVT.

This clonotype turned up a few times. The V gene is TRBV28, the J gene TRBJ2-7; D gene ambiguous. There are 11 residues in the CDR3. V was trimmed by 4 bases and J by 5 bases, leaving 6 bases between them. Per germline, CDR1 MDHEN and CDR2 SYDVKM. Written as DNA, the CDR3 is TGTGCCAGCAGTTGGGCCAACGAGCAGTACTTC. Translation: CASSWANEQYF.

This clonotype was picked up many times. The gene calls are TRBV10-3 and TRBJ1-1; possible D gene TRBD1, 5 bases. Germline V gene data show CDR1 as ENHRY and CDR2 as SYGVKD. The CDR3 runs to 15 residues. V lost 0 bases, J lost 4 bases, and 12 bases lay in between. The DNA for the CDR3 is TGTGCCATCAGTGAGTCACGGGGGGGAGGCACTGAAGCTTTCTTT. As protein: CAISESRGGGTEAFF.

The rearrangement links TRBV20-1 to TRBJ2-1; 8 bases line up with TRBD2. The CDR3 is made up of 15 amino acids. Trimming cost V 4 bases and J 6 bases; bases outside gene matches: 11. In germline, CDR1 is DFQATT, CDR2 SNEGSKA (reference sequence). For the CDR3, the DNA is TGCAGTGCTACCATTTATAGCGGGACTGGCAATGAGCAGTTCTTC. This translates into CSATIYSGTGNEQFF.

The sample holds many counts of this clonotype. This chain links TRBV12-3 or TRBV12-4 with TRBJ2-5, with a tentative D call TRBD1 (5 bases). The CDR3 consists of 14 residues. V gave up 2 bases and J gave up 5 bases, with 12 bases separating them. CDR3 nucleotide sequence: TGTGCCAGCAGTTTAATGGGGCCAGGGGAGACCCAGTACTTC. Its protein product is CASSLMGPGETQYF.